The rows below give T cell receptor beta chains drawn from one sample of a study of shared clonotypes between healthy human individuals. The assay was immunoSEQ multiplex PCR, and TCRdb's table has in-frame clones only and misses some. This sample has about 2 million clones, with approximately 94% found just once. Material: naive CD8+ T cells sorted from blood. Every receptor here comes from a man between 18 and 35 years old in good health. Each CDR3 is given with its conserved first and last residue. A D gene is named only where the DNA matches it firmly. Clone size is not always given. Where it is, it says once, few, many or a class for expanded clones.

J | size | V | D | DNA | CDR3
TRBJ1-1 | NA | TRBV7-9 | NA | TGTGCCAGCAGCTTCTTACCGGGCATGGGAAACACTGAAGCTTTCTTT | CASSFLPGMGNTEAFF
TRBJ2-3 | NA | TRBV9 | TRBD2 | TGTGCCAGCAGCGGGGGGACTAGCGCAATCACAGATACGCAGTATTTT | CASSGGTSAITDTQYF
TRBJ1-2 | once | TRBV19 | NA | TGTGCCAGTAGTAAGTGGGGCTATGGCTACACCTTC | CASSKWGYGYTF
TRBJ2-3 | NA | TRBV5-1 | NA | TGCGCCAGCAGCTTGGTGACAGGTTCGAGCACAGATACGCAGTATTTT | CASSLVTGSSTDTQYF
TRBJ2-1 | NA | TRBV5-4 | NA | TGTGCCAGCAGCTTGGCCGATGGGTCTCTCTACAATGAGCAGTTCTTC | CASSLADGSLYNEQFF
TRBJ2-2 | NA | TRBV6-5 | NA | TGTGCCAGCAGTTACTTCGATATCACCGGGGAGCTGTTTTTT | CASSYFDITGELFF
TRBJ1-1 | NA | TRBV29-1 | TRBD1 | TGCAGCGTTGATCACAGGGGGCCCACTGAAGCTTTCTTT | CSVDHRGPTEAFF
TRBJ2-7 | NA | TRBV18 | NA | TGTGCCAGCTCAACTGACACCTGGGGTTTTAACGAGCAGTACTTC | CASSTDTWGFNEQYF
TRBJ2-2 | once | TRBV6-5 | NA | TGTGCCAGCAGTTACTCCAATGGAGCGCCCGGGGAGCTGTTTTTT | CASSYSNGAPGELFF
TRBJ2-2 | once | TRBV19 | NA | TGTGCCAGTAGTACCACGACTATAGTTGTAACCGGGGAGCTGTTTTTT | CASSTTTIVVTGELFF
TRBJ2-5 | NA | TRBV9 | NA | TGTGCCAGCAGCGCGGACGGGACACCTCAAGAGACCCAGTACTTC | CASSADGTPQETQYF
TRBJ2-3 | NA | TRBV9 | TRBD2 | TGTGCCAGCAGCGTAGCTAGCGGCGGAAACACAGATACGCAGTATTTT | CASSVASGGNTDTQYF
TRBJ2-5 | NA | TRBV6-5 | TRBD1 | TGTGCCAGCAGTTACCGGGACAGGGGGCCGGAGACCCAGTACTTC | CASSYRDRGPETQYF
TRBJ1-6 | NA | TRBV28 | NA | TGTGCCAGCAGCCCGGACGGGGTTTTGAATTCACCCCTCCACTTT | CASSPDGVLNSPLHF
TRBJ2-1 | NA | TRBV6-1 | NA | TGTGCCAGCAGTGAAGCGCTCGGGGTTAAGGCAGTCTATGAGCAGTTCTTC | CASSEALGVKAVYEQFF
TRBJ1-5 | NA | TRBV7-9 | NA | TGTGCCAGCAGCCCCCCGGGGCAGCCCCAGCATTTT | CASSPPGQPQHF
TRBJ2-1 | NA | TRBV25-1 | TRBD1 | TGTGCCAGCAGTGACTCCGGACAGGGAAGGGAGCAGTTCTTC | CASSDSGQGREQFF
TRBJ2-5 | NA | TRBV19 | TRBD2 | TGTGCCAGTAGTGCGGGGACTAGCGGGAGTGAGACCCAGTACTTC | CASSAGTSGSETQYF
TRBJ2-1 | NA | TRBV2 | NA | TGTGCCAGCAGTGAAGCTAACAGCAATGAGCAGTTCTTC | CASSEANSNEQFF
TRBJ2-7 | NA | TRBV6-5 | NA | TGTGCCAGCAGTTACTCTTCCGGGGCCGCCATTTACGAGCAGTACTTC | CASSYSSGAAIYEQYF
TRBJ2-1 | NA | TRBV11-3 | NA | TGTGCCAGCAGCCCGAGACAGGCAAACTCCTACAATGAGCAGTTCTTC | CASSPRQANSYNEQFF
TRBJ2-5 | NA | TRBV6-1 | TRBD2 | TGTGCTTGCGAGAGCGGGGGGACGCAAGAGACCCAGTACTTC | CACESGGTQETQYF
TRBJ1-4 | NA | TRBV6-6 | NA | TGTGCCAGCAGGAAACTCAATAGTCATAATGAAAAACTGTTTTTT | CASRKLNSHNEKLFF
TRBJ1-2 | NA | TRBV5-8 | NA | TGTGCCAGCCTACTGTTCCGGAGCTATATTAACTATGGCTACACCTTC | CASLLFRSYINYGYTF
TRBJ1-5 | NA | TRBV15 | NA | TGTGCCACCAGCAGCGGACCTGGGGTTTATAGCAATCAGCCCCAGCATTTT | CATSSGPGVYSNQPQHF